What follows is one T cell receptor beta chain and its context. Germline V gene lookup returns CDR1 SEHNR and CDR2 FQNEAQ (reference sequence). This CDR3 contains 13 residues. Unmatched junction bases numbered 0, after V lost 3 bases and J lost 8 bases. In the original workflow: Scientists estimated how many nucleated cells there were by amplifying reference gene primers. Clones were read by immunoSEQ multiplex PCR, and TCRdb kept only the in-frame ones, dropping some. That table gives V, J and clone size, and the DNA gave D and trimming. In the table there are about 220,000 clones, about 80% of which are singletons. The data are from a study of blood T cell repertoires in COVID-19. Study background: Both acute and convalescent COVID-19 samples were obtained from the United States, Italy and Spain. T cells, B-cell-depleted T cells, or PBMCs provided the cDNA or gDNA that served as material.

The sequenced material came from peripheral blood. This sequence was found in a woman younger than 45 who had recovered from COVID-19. The chain links TRBV7-9 to TRBJ1-6; 8 bases align to TRBD1. CDR3 DNA sequence: TGTGCCAGCAGCTTGACAGGGGATTCACCCCTCCACTTT. It yields the protein CASSLTGDSPLHF.